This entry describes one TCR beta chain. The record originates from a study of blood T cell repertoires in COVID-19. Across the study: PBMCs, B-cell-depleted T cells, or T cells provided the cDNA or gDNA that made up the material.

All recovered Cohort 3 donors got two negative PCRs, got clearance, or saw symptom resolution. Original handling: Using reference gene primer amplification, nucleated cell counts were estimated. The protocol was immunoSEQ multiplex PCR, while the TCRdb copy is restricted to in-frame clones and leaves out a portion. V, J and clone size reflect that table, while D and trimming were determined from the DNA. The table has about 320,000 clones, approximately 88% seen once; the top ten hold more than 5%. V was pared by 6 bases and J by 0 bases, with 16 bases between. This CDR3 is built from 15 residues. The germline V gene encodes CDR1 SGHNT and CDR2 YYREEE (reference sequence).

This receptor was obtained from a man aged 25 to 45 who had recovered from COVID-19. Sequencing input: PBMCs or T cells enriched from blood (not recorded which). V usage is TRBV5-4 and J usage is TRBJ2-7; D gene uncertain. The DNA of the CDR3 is TGTGCCAGCACCACCCCCACAGTAAACTCCTACGAGCAGTACTTC. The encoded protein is CASTTPTVNSYEQYF.